Below, 20 T cell receptor beta chains from the same sample are listed, as sequenced in a study of CD8+CD57+ T cells in acquired aplastic anemia listed by TCRdb under 2018. The sequencer was an Illumina HiSeq 2000. TCR beta VDJ combination and CDR3 sequence profiling used genomic DNA as the template. Clones were called with MiXCR by TCRdb after fastp trimmed the public reads at Q25, and only in-frame beta chains were retained. CDR3 protein duplicates are merged, each entry listing the most common genes and DNA. A total of 200,000 to 250,000 distinct CDR3 sequences appear in this sample, 30% to 40% of them only once. In total, the top ten clones hold roughly 1.1% of the sample. The sample comprised sorted CD4+, CD8+, or CD8+CD57+ T cells (not recorded which) from PBMCs. The receptors were sampled from a human donor in good health, serving as a control.

This clonotype occurred many times. The rearrangement links TRBV19 to TRBJ2-3, with D possibly being TRBD2 (6 bases). The germline V gene has CDR1 LNHDA and CDR2 SQIVND (reference sequence). V lost 3 bases to trimming and J lost 0 bases, with 10 bases between them. The CDR3 length is 15 residues. For the CDR3, the DNA is TGTGCCAGTAGTATCCGGGGGACTAGCACAGATACGCAGTATTTT. Its translation: CASSIRGTSTDTQYF.

The table lists this clonotype with many counts. This chain connects TRBV6-1 to TRBJ1-4; weak D call: TRBD1 (5 bases). Trimming stripped 7 bases from V and 8 bases from J, with 17 bases between. The germline gives CDR1 MNHNS, CDR2 SASEGT. The CDR3 extends over 14 amino acids. The CDR3 DNA reads as TGTGCCAGCACCCAAGGGGCAGGGTGGGAAAAACTGTTTTTT. It translates to CASTQGAGWEKLFF.

V usage is TRBV5-1 and J usage is TRBJ1-1; D is uncertain. The CDR3 runs 17 residues. Trimming left V 7 bases short and J 5 bases short, with 27 bases between. Looked up from germline, CDR1 is SGHRS and CDR2 is YFSETQ. The CDR3 loop is CASADHSGKLALTEAFF. The CDR3 coding sequence is TGCGCCAGCGCCGACCACTCCGGAAAGCTTGCTCTTACTGAAGCTTTCTTT.

The V call is TRBV5-1, the J call TRBJ2-7; 7 nucleotides match TRBD1. J was trimmed by 3 bases and V by 2 bases; bases with no gene match: 5. From germline, CDR1 is SGHRS and CDR2 YFSETQ. The CDR3 is 14 amino acids. This CDR3 is CASSFLGQYYEQYF. The CDR3 coding sequence is TGCGCCAGCAGCTTTCTGGGACAGTACTACGAGCAGTACTTC.

The chain carries TRBV6-1 and TRBJ2-3; the D gene could be TRBD1 or TRBD2 (5 bases each). Germline V gene sequence: CDR1 MNHNS, CDR2 SASEGT. Trimming stripped 4 bases from V and 6 bases from J, with 17 bases between. CDR3 length equals 15 residues. CDR3 residues: CASSAGWGNQDTQYF. The CDR3 DNA is TGTGCCAGCAGTGCGGGTTGGGGGAATCAGGATACGCAGTATTTT.

This clonotype was counted a few times. This sequence joins TRBV7-8 and TRBJ2-7, with TRBD2 as a possible D gene (5 bases). V gave up 6 bases and J gave up 6 bases, with 18 bases separating them. The CDR3 length is 14 residues. Germline V gene lookup returns CDR1 SGHVS and CDR2 FQNEAQ. DNA of the CDR3: TGTGCCAGCAGTGTTCTGGGAGAGCGTGTCGAGCAGTACTTC. The encoded protein is CASSVLGERVEQYF.

In its sample, this clonotype was seen many times. The gene calls are TRBV2 and TRBJ2-7; D call uncertain. Germline-derived CDR1 and CDR2 are SNHLY and FYNNEI. This CDR3 has 14 residues. V lost 5 bases, J lost 2 bases, and 13 bases lay in between. This CDR3 is CASSHPGLTYEQYF. The CDR3 nucleotides read TGTGCCAGCAGTCACCCGGGCCTTACCTACGAGCAGTACTTC.

This clonotype was seen ten or more times. V gene TRBV20-1 combines with J gene TRBJ2-7, with D unclear. V shed 3 bases and J shed 2 bases, with 8 bases lying between them. This CDR3 contains 12 residues. Germline V gene sequence: CDR1 DFQATT, CDR2 SNEGSKA (reference sequence). This CDR3 is CSASSHTYEQYF. CDR3 DNA sequence: TGCAGTGCTAGCTCCCATACCTACGAGCAGTACTTC.

This chain links TRBV29-1 with TRBJ1-5, with D maybe TRBD1 (6 bases). CDR3 length equals 13 residues. The germline CDR1 and CDR2 sequences are SQVTM and ANQGSEA. Trimming took off 7 bases at V and 3 bases at J, with 13 bases between the two ends. The chain's CDR3 is CSDNQGYNQPQHF. DNA for the CDR3: TGCAGCGATAATCAGGGGTACAATCAGCCCCAGCATTTT.

This clonotype was counted at least ten times. The chain couples TRBV19 to TRBJ1-1, with a possible D match to TRBD1 (5 bases). The CDR3 contains 14 residues. The germline V gene has CDR1 LNHDA and CDR2 SQIVND (reference sequence). V lost 5 bases to trimming and J lost 2 bases, with 12 bases between them. CDR3 nucleotide sequence: TGTGCCAGTAGTTCTAGACAGACTAACACTGAAGCTTTCTTT. Its protein product is CASSSRQTNTEAFF.

This chain connects TRBV15 to TRBJ2-3; 7 bases agree with TRBD2. The CDR3 runs 15 residues. Germline lookup yields CDR1 LNHNV and CDR2 YYDKDF (reference sequence). J was trimmed by 0 bases and V by 7 bases; bases with no gene match: 7. CDR3 sequence (DNA): TGTGCCACCACCCTTGGGGGGGTCAGCACAGATACGCAGTATTTT. This encodes CATTLGGVSTDTQYF.

This chain links TRBV7-8 with TRBJ2-5, with a tentative D call TRBD2 (5 bases). The germline V gene has CDR1 SGHVS and CDR2 FQNEAQ. V shed 7 bases and J shed 5 bases, with 14 bases lying between them. CDR3 size: 13 residues. The CDR3 spells CASTDRTGETQYF. CDR3 DNA: TGTGCCAGCACCGATAGGACGGGGGAGACCCAGTACTTC.

The sample holds many counts of this clonotype. The genes are TRBV7-2 and TRBJ2-5, with TRBD1 as a possible D gene (6 bases). The CDR3 sequence is 14 residues long. Germline V lookup: CDR1 SGHTA, CDR2 FQGNSA. V was trimmed by 3 bases and J by 3 bases, leaving 11 bases between them. The CDR3 nucleotides are TGTGCCAGCAGCTTTAGGGGGAATAAAGAGACCCAGTACTTC. Protein product: CASSFRGNKETQYF.

This chain connects TRBV11-1 to TRBJ2-1; 12 bases line up with TRBD2. Germline loops: CDR1 SGHAT, CDR2 FQDESV (reference sequence). After removal of 5 bases from V and 3 bases from J, the junction contained 5 bases not matched to a gene. The CDR3 extends over 16 amino acids. This CDR3 reads CASSGGTSGYYNEQFF. The CDR3 DNA reads as TGTGCCAGCAGCGGCGGGACTAGCGGGTACTACAATGAGCAGTTCTTC.

This chain joins TRBV20-1 and TRBJ2-3, with 15 bases lining up with TRBD2. The CDR3 length is 19 residues. V was clipped by 4 bases and J by 3 bases; unmatched bases: 14. Germline assignment: CDR1 DFQATT and CDR2 SNEGSKA (reference sequence). Written as DNA, the CDR3 is TGCAGTGCTATTATTCCCCCGGGACTAGCGGGAGGAAGGACAGATACGCAGTATTTT. Protein: CSAIIPPGLAGGRTDTQYF.

The genes are TRBV14 and TRBJ1-1; D unresolved. Trimming shortened V by 0 bases and J by 8 bases, and 13 bases separated the two germline ends. The CDR3 loop spans 14 amino acids. The germline V gene has CDR1 SGHDN and CDR2 FVKESK. CDR3: CASSQEGPGLEAFF. The CDR3 DNA reads TGTGCCAGCAGCCAAGAAGGCCCCGGATTGGAAGCTTTCTTT.

V and J are TRBV5-1 and TRBJ2-5; no reliable D call. Germline assignment: CDR1 SGHRS and CDR2 YFSETQ. V was clipped by 1 base and J by 3 bases, with 16 bases between them. CDR3 length equals 16 residues. CDR3 nucleotides: TGCGCCAGCAGCTTGTTTCCGGTTACCGCCAAAGAGACCCAGTACTTC. Amino acids: CASSLFPVTAKETQYF.

In this sample, this clonotype turned up many times. This sequence joins TRBV20-1 and TRBJ1-6; maybe TRBD1 (5 bases). The CDR3 contains 14 residues. V was trimmed by 1 base and J by 6 bases, leaving 10 bases between them. CDR1 and CDR2 from the germline V gene are DFQATT and SNEGSKA (reference sequence). DNA for the CDR3: TGCAGTGCTAGAGCCCTGGGGACTAATTCACCCCTCCACTTT. The encoded protein is CSARALGTNSPLHF.

This chain joins TRBV10-2 and TRBJ2-7; D gene ambiguous. V shed 5 bases and J shed 7 bases, with 12 bases lying between them. This CDR3 is built from 12 residues. CDR1 and CDR2 (germline): WSHSY, SAAADI. In DNA, the CDR3 is TGCGCCAGCAGTCCAGACGGCGTAGAGCAGTACTTC. Its translation: CASSPDGVEQYF.

This clonotype was counted between two and nine times. The chain joins TRBV4-1 to TRBJ1-2, with 10 bases identical to TRBD1. Losses at the gene ends were 3 bases for V and 8 bases for J; bases not matched to a gene: 21. CDR1 is MGHRA and CDR2 is YSYEKL in the germline V gene. The CDR3 sequence is 19 residues long. As DNA, the CDR3 is TGCGCCAGCAGCCACCTTCTTTCACGGGACAGGGGTCCCTTATGGGGCTACACCTTC. Amino acid sequence: CASSHLLSRDRGPLWGYTF.